Here is one TCR beta chain with its context. The antigen is unknown. This record belongs to a study of T cell responses to AZD1222 COVID-19 vaccine. Study-wide points: Recipients of AZD1222 seropositive at baseline numbered only 5 or 6. Close to half of spike-specific TCRs reportedly recognize unmutated variant regions. Spike-specific TCRs gained breadth and depth after people received two AZD1222 doses. Most donors were white British, females outnumbered males, and clonal diversity was possibly underestimated.

TCRdb's copy holds only in-frame clones and misses some; the assay was immunoSEQ multiplex PCR. The sample yields about 130,000 clones, about nine tenths seen once. The source was peripheral blood, collected 28 days after the second AZD1222 dose. This sequence originates from an adult who received the AZD1222 COVID-19 vaccine.

CDR3: CASNVGIINSPLHF. CDR3 nucleotide sequence: TGTGCCAGTAATGTCGGAATTATTAATTCACCCCTCCACTTT. The rearrangement joins TRBV19 to TRBJ1-6; D not resolved. The CDR3 spans 14 residues. Germline loops: CDR1 LNHDA, CDR2 SQIVND (reference sequence). Trimming pared 7 bases from V and 6 bases from J, leaving 13 bases between.